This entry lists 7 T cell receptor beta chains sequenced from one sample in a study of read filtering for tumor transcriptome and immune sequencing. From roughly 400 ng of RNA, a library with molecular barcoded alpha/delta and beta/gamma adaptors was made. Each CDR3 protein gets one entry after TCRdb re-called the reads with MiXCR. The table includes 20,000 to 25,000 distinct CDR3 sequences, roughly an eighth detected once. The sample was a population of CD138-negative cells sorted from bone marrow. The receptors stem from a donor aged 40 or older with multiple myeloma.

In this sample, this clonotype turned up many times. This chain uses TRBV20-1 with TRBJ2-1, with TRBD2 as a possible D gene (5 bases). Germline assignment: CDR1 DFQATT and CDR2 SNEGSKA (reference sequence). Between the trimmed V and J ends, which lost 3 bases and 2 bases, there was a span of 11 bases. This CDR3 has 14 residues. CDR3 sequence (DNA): TGCAGTGCTAGGGACTTCGCGCCCTACAATGAGCAGTTCTTC. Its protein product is CSARDFAPYNEQFF.

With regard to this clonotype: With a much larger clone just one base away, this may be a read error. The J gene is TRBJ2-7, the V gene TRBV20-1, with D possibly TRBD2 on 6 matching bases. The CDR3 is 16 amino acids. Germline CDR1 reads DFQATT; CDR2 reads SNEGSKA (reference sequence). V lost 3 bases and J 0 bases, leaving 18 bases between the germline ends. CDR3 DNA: TGCAGTGCTAGTGATGGGACTGGCGGGAACTCCTACGAGCAGTACTTC. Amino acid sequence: CSASDGTGGNSYEQYF.

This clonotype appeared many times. CDR3 region: CASSSSVGTQYF. Written as DNA, the CDR3 is TGTGCCAGCAGTTCTAGCGTGGGTACGCAGTATTTT. The chain couples TRBV28 to TRBJ2-3, with D perhaps matching TRBD2 (6 bases). CDR1 and CDR2 (germline): MDHEN, SYDVKM. This CDR3 contains 12 residues. V lost 4 bases to trimming and J lost 8 bases, with 10 bases between them.

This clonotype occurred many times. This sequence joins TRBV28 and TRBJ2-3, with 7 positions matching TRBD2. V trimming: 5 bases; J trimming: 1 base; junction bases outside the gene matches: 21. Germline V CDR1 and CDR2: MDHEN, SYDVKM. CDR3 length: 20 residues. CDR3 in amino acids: CASSLPLGGRFGLGTDTQYF. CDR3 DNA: TGTGCCAGCAGTCTCCCTTTGGGCGGGAGATTCGGCCTGGGCACAGATACGCAGTATTTT.

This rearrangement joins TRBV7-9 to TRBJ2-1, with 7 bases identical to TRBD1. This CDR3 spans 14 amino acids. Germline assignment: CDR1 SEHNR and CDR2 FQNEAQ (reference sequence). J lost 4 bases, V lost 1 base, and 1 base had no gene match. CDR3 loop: CASSLGGQYNEQFF. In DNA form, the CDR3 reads TGTGCCAGCAGCTTAGGGGGACAGTACAATGAGCAGTTCTTC.

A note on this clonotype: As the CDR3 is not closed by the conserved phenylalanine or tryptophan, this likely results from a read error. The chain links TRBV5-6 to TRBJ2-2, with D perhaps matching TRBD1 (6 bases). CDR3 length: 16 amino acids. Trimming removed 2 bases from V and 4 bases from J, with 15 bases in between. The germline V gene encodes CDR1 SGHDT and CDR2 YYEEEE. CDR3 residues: CASSFFRDTLTGELFL. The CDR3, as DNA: TGTGCCAGCAGCTTTTTCCGGGACACACTCACCGGGGAGCTGTTTCTT.

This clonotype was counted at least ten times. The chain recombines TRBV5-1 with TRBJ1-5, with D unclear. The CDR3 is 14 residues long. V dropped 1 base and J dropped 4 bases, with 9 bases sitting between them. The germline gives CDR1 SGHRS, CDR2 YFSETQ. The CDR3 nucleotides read TGCGCCAGCAGCTTGCATTGGGAAAATCAGCCCCAGCATTTT. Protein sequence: CASSLHWENQPQHF.